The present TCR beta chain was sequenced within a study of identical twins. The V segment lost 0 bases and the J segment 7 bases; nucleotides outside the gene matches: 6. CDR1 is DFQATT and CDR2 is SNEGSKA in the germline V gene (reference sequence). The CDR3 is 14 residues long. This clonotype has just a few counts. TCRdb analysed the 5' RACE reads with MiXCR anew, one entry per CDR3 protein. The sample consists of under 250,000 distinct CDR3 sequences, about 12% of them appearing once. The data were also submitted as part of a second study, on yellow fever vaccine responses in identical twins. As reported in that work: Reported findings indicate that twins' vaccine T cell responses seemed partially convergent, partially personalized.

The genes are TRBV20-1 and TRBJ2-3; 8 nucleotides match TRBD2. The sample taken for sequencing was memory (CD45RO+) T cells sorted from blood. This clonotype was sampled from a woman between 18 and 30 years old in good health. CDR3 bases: TGCAGTGCTAGAGATGGCGGGGGGAAATATACGCAGTATTTT. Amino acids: CSARDGGGKYTQYF.